The next 24 T cell receptor beta chains were all read from a single sample in a study of control samples from healthy donors and cancer patients. Profiling relied on immunoSEQ multiplex PCR, and the TCRdb table lists in-frame clones only, not all of them. The sample gives some 77,000 clones, approximately 91% of which show up once; 6% to 9.5% is in the top ten. The sequenced material came from blood. The origin of the receptors is a woman in her sixties in good health.

V and J are TRBV3-1 (or the pseudogene TRBV3-2) and TRBJ2-5; possibly TRBD2 for D (6 bases). From germline, CDR1 is LGHDT and CDR2 YNNKEL (reference sequence). The CDR3 runs 13 residues. The ends were cut back, 10 bases at V and 5 bases at J, with 17 bases in the middle. The CDR3 DNA is TGTGCCATCTCCATGGGGCTAGCGGAGACCCAGTACTTC. Translating it yields CAISMGLAETQYF.

V gene TRBV6-7 combines with J gene TRBJ2-1, with TRBD2 identical over 8 bases. TRBV6-7 is recorded as an ORF, its role being uncertain. V gave up 7 bases and J gave up 10 bases; unmatched junction bases: 18. The CDR3 is 16 amino acids. This chain's CDR3 is CASNSRLVRGGLEQFF. For the CDR3, the DNA is TGTGCCAGCAACTCGAGACTAGTTCGGGGGGGTTTGGAGCAGTTCTTC.

The DNA for the CDR3 is TGTGCCAGCAGTCCCCAACAGGGGGCTGGAGAGACCCAGTACTTC. Translated, it gives CASSPQQGAGETQYF. This chain uses TRBV7-9 with TRBJ2-5, with 9 bases aligning to TRBD1. CDR1 is SEHNR and CDR2 is FQNEAQ in the germline V gene (reference sequence). The CDR3 is 15 amino acids. Trimming removed 6 bases from V and 4 bases from J; junction bases left unmatched: 9.

The chain joins TRBV7-2 to TRBJ2-3; 9 bases are shared with TRBD2. The CDR3 extends over 12 amino acids. Trimming took 2 bases from V and 11 from J; bases not matched to a gene: 2. Germline lookup yields CDR1 SGHTA and CDR2 FQGNSA. The CDR3 DNA follows: TGTGCCAGCAGCTTACGTAGCGGGAGGCAGTATTTT. Protein product: CASSLRSGRQYF.

The chain combines TRBV7-2 with TRBJ1-5; 8 bases are shared with TRBD1. Looked up from germline, CDR1 is SGHTA and CDR2 is FQGNSA. J gave up 3 bases and V 5 bases, and 6 bases lay outside the gene matches. This CDR3 spans 15 amino acids. The CDR3 nucleotides read TGTGCCAGCAGCCTCCAGGGGGCGAACAATCAGCCCCAGCATTTT. This gives the protein CASSLQGANNQPQHF.

This clone was seen only once. The chain is built from TRBV5-1 and TRBJ1-1; the D is unclear. The CDR3 has 15 amino acids. Germline V CDR1 and CDR2: SGHRS, YFSETQ. V lost 6 bases and J lost 1, with 16 bases in between. DNA of the CDR3: TGCGCCAGCACCAAGGCAGGACTCTCGAACACTGAAGCTTTCTTT. Protein: CASTKAGLSNTEAFF.

The chain couples TRBV27 to TRBJ2-7; D gene unclear. V was shortened by 9 bases and J by 5 bases, with 23 bases between the two germline ends. Looked up from germline, CDR1 is MNHEY and CDR2 is SMNVEV (reference sequence). The CDR3 has 15 residues. For the CDR3, the DNA is TGTGCCAGTCGTCGTACGAGGTTTCCGGTGGACGAGCAGTACTTC. Translation: CASRRTRFPVDEQYF.

This sequence joins TRBV6-2 or TRBV6-3 and TRBJ2-4; TRBD2 is a possible D gene (6 bases). The V gene lost 5 bases and the J gene lost 4 bases, with 12 bases spanning the gap. This CDR3 comprises 14 residues. The germline CDR1 and CDR2 sequences are MNHEY and SVGEGT. The CDR3 here is CASSPRLEKNIQYF. The DNA for the CDR3 is TGTGCCAGCAGTCCGCGACTAGAAAAAAACATTCAGTACTTC.

The rearrangement links TRBV18 to TRBJ2-7; TRBD1 matches at 8 bases. The CDR3 covers 13 residues. Germline values: CDR1 KGHSH, CDR2 LQKENI. J was trimmed by 4 bases and V by 6 bases; bases with no gene match: 5. The CDR3 DNA reads TGTGCCAGCTCCCTTGACAGGGGATACGAGCAGTACTTC. Its translation is CASSLDRGYEQYF.

This clone was counted ten times or more. The chain uses TRBV11-3 and TRBJ2-7; 10 bases match TRBD1. This CDR3 comprises 16 residues. Germline loops: CDR1 SGHNT, CDR2 YENEEA. J gave up 4 bases and V 3 bases, and 9 bases lay outside the gene matches. The CDR3 DNA is TGTGCCAGCAGCTTGGGTCAGCCGGGACAGGGGTACGAGCAGTACTTC. Its protein is CASSLGQPGQGYEQYF.

This clone has more than one count but fewer than ten. The chain couples TRBV25-1 to TRBJ1-2, with D unclear. V was shortened by 5 bases and J by 1 base, with 5 bases between the two germline ends. This CDR3 is built from 12 residues. Germline CDR1 and CDR2: MGHDK and SYGVNS. The chain's CDR3 is CASSTHNYGYTF. For the CDR3, the DNA is TGTGCCAGCAGTACACATAACTATGGCTACACCTTC.

This chain connects TRBV2 to TRBJ1-1; TRBD1 might be the D (6 bases). The CDR3 length is 13 residues. Germline lookup yields CDR1 SNHLY and CDR2 FYNNEI. V shed 8 bases and J shed 2 bases, with 12 bases lying between them. The CDR3 DNA reads as TGTGCCAGCGGGGGGCAGGGAAACACTGAAGCTTTCTTT. Translation: CASGGQGNTEAFF.

This clone was seen a single time. The chain is built from TRBV4-1 and TRBJ1-2; possible D gene TRBD1, 5 bases. The CDR3 consists of 16 residues. V lost 2 bases and J lost 5, with 18 bases in between. Looked up from germline, CDR1 is MGHRA and CDR2 is YSYEKL. The CDR3 nucleotides are TGCGCCAGCAGCCAACCCGGGACGGAGGATGTATATGGCTACACCTTC. It yields the protein CASSQPGTEDVYGYTF.

This chain uses TRBV6-2 or TRBV6-3 with TRBJ2-6, with TRBD1 identical over 7 bases. The V and J ends lost 5 bases and 2 bases, in that order; junction bases with no gene match: 3. CDR1 and CDR2 (germline): MNHEY, SVGEGT. This CDR3 is built from 15 residues. CDR3 sequence reads: CASSPQGTGANVLTF. The CDR3, as DNA: TGTGCCAGCAGTCCACAGGGGACTGGGGCCAACGTCCTGACTTTC.

The chain's CDR3 is CASSRTFGQGSEKLFF. In DNA, the CDR3 is TGTGCCAGCAGTCGAACTTTTGGACAGGGGAGTGAAAAACTGTTTTTT. The chain has TRBV5-6 and TRBJ1-4, with TRBD1 identical over 9 bases. V trimming: 5 bases; J trimming: 7 bases; junction bases outside the gene matches: 12. The CDR3 sequence is 16 residues long. Germline assignment: CDR1 SGHDT and CDR2 YYEEEE.

V usage is TRBV25-1 and J usage is TRBJ2-1; D gene uncertain. In germline, CDR1 is MGHDK, CDR2 SYGVNS. The CDR3 is made up of 14 amino acids. V dropped 8 bases and J dropped 4 bases, with 15 bases sitting between them. CDR3 protein: CASSARQEYNEQFF. CDR3 DNA sequence: TGTGCCAGCTCGGCCCGGCAGGAATACAATGAGCAGTTCTTC. Full variable domain (missing parts from reference TRBV25-1 and TRBJ2-1): EADIYQTPRYLVIGTGKKITLECSQTMGHDKMYWYQQDPGMELHLIHYSYGVNSTEKGDLSSESTVSRIRTEHFPLTLESARPSHTSQYLCASSARQEYNEQFFGPGTRLTVL.

CDR3 in amino acids: CASSPGSGPYEQYF. In DNA form, the CDR3 reads TGTGCCAGCAGCCCAGGCTCGGGACCCTACGAGCAGTACTTC. The genes are TRBV11-2 and TRBJ2-7; D may correspond to TRBD1 or TRBD2 (5 bases each). The germline gives CDR1 SGHAT, CDR2 FQNNGV. This CDR3 comprises 14 residues. Trimming shortened V by 5 bases and J by 2 bases, and 13 bases separated the two germline ends.

In this sample, this clone turned up a few times. The chain combines TRBV4-3 with TRBJ1-1; 7 positions match TRBD1. V gave up 1 base and J gave up 0 bases; unmatched junction bases: 8. Germline loops: CDR1 LGHNA, CDR2 YSLEER. The length of the CDR3 is 17 residues. As DNA, the CDR3 is TGCGCCAGCAGCCAAGCCAAGGGGGCGGGGGTGAACACTGAAGCTTTCTTT. Translated: CASSQAKGAGVNTEAFF.

The chain joins TRBV15 to TRBJ2-5; 7 bases line up with TRBD1. The junction had 7 bases not matched to a gene; V was cut back by 1 base and J by 5 bases. The germline V gene encodes CDR1 LNHNV and CDR2 YYDKDF (reference sequence). The CDR3 contains 15 residues. DNA of the CDR3: TGTGCCACCAGCAGAGTGCCGACAGGGAGTGAGACCCAGTACTTC. It is translated as CATSRVPTGSETQYF.

V gene TRBV5-1 combines with J gene TRBJ2-4; TRBD1 is a possible D gene (6 bases). Per the germline V gene, CDR1 is SGHRS and CDR2 is YFSETQ. Trimming removed 2 bases from V and 6 bases from J, with 12 bases in between. The CDR3 is 14 amino acids. In DNA form, the CDR3 reads TGCGCCAGCAGCTTAACAGGGTCAGCAAACATTCAGTACTTC. Encoded protein: CASSLTGSANIQYF.

This chain connects TRBV30 to TRBJ2-6; D uncertain. Deletions cut 3 bases from V and 0 bases from J, with 9 bases between. The CDR3 sequence is 15 residues long. The germline CDR1 and CDR2 sequences are GTSNPN and SVGIG (reference sequence). CDR3 protein: CAWSPGNSGANVLTF. The DNA for the CDR3 is TGTGCCTGGAGCCCAGGCAACTCTGGGGCCAACGTCCTGACTTTC.

The V and J genes are TRBV27 and TRBJ2-3, with D possibly being TRBD2 (5 bases). The CDR3 extends over 13 amino acids. Germline V lookup: CDR1 MNHEY, CDR2 SMNVEV (reference sequence). V was shortened by 8 bases and J by 6 bases, with 15 bases between the two germline ends. The CDR3 coding sequence is TGTGCCAGCCCTAGCCACCGCCGGGATACGCAGTATTTT. It specifies CASPSHRRDTQYF.

The chain has TRBV28 and TRBJ1-1; 8 bases fit TRBD1. CDR3 length: 14 amino acids. The junction had 7 bases not matched to a gene; V was cut back by 10 bases and J by 0 bases. CDR1 and CDR2 from the germline V gene are MDHEN and SYDVKM. The CDR3 loop reads CATEQGGVNTEAFF. DNA for the CDR3: TGTGCCACCGAACAGGGGGGAGTGAACACTGAAGCTTTCTTT. The full variable domain, with the rest looked up from reference TRBV28 and TRBJ1-1, is DVKVTQSSRYLVKRTGEKVFLECVQDMDHENMFWYRQDPGLGLRLIYFSYDVKMKEKGDIPEGYSVSREKKERFSLILESASTNQTSMYLCATEQGGVNTEAFFGQGTRLTVV.

This clone came up once. This chain uses TRBV2 with TRBJ1-1; D unresolved. V was pared by 9 bases and J by 4 bases, with 21 bases between. The CDR3 length is 15 residues. Germline V gene data show CDR1 as SNHLY and CDR2 as FYNNEI. The CDR3 DNA reads TGTGCCAGTTCCCGGGAAGGGCTCTGGGGCACTGAAGCTTTCTTT. It is translated as CASSREGLWGTEAFF.